These 23 T cell receptor beta chains share one sample of origin, sequenced in a study of regulatory and conventional T cells in RAG deficiency (dated by TCRdb to the late 2010s). Before genomic DNA extraction, conventional CD4+ T cells were isolated from blood as CD25-low CD127-high cells. Libraries were constructed by the immunoSEQ multiplex PCR assay. What TCRdb holds here is the immuneACCESS table cut down to in-frame rearrangements. Part of the clones is not present; checked against another copy, under half of the missing clones reflect an unresolved V gene, and the others are unexplained. The sample yields more than 20,000 clones; approximately 93% were counted once. Less than 0.95% of the sample is in the top ten clones. The same sample was also studied in work on regulatory T cells. Per the second study: The multiplex PCR relied on 52 forward TRBV primers and 13 reverse TRBJ primers, and amplification bias was corrected through assay-based and computational methods.

Sample: CD4+ T cells sorted from blood. These receptors were obtained from a human donor in good health.

This clone appeared a single time. The genes are TRBV9 and TRBJ1-4; no firm D call. The length of the CDR3 is 15 residues. Trimming took 0 bases from V and 6 from J, leaving 12 bases between them. Germline V lookup: CDR1 SGDLS, CDR2 YYNGEE. CDR3 residues: CASSVGARTDEKLFF. The CDR3 nucleotides read TGTGCCAGCAGCGTAGGTGCTCGCACAGATGAAAAACTGTTTTTT.

The chain carries TRBV7-9 and TRBJ1-6; TRBD1 matches at 7 bases. The germline CDR1 and CDR2 sequences are SEHNR and FQNEAQ (reference sequence). The CDR3 extends over 13 amino acids. J was trimmed by 10 bases and V by 5 bases; bases with no gene match: 5. CDR3 in DNA: TGTGCCAGCAGCCCGCTGGACAGGTCACCCCTCCACTTT. This translates into CASSPLDRSPLHF. Full variable domain (missing parts from reference TRBV7-9 and TRBJ1-6): DTGVSQNPRHKITKRGQNVTFRCDPISEHNRLYWYRQTLGQGPEFLTYFQNEAQLEKSRLLSDRFSAERPKGSFSTLEIQRTEQGDSAMYLCASSPLDRSPLHFGNGTRLTVT.

The chain carries TRBV7-9 and TRBJ2-7; the D is unclear. The ends were cut back, 1 base at V and 6 bases at J, with 10 bases in the middle. Germline CDR1 is SEHNR and CDR2 is FQNEAQ (reference sequence). The CDR3 runs 13 residues. The CDR3 sequence is CASSLGQRGEQYF. The CDR3 nucleotides are TGTGCCAGCAGCTTAGGGCAGCGTGGCGAGCAGTACTTC.

V and J are TRBV15 and TRBJ1-4; no definite D call. This CDR3 is built from 16 residues. Trimming pared 5 bases from V and 0 bases from J, leaving 13 bases between. Per the germline V gene, CDR1 is LNHNV and CDR2 is YYDKDF (reference sequence). CDR3 sequence reads: CATSPGKISTNEKLFF. CDR3 in DNA: TGTGCCACCAGCCCCGGGAAAATCTCAACTAATGAAAAACTGTTTTTT.

The rearrangement links TRBV5-1 to TRBJ2-7; TRBD2 matches 12 bases. The ends lost 0 bases at V and 2 bases at J; junction bases unmatched: 3. The CDR3 sequence is 16 residues long. The germline V gene encodes CDR1 SGHRS and CDR2 YFSETQ. Written as DNA, the CDR3 is TGCGCCAGCAGCTTGGAAACTAGCGGGGGGCCCTACGAGCAGTACTTC. Amino acids: CASSLETSGGPYEQYF.

This clone was counted once. The rearrangement joins TRBV15 to TRBJ1-4; TRBD1 aligns across 7 bases. V shed 0 bases and J 7 bases; nucleotides not matched to a gene: 5. The CDR3 totals 15 residues. The V gene's germline CDR1 is LNHNV and CDR2 YYDKDF (reference sequence). The chain's CDR3 is CATSRDRGSFEKLFF. Here the CDR3 DNA reads TGTGCCACCAGCAGAGACAGGGGGTCGTTTGAAAAACTGTTTTTT.

The rearrangement joins TRBV15 to TRBJ1-4; 8 nucleotides agree with TRBD1. This CDR3 has 15 amino acids. CDR1 and CDR2 (germline): LNHNV, YYDKDF (reference sequence). V lost 3 bases, J lost 2 bases, and 2 bases stayed unmatched. The CDR3 spells CATSRDRVTNEKLFF. In DNA form, the CDR3 reads TGTGCCACCAGCAGGGACAGGGTTACTAATGAAAAACTGTTTTTT. The whole variable domain, filled in from reference TRBV15 and TRBJ1-4, reads DAMVIQNPRYQVTQFGKPVTLSCSQTLNHNVMYWYQQKSSQAPKLLFHYYDKDFNNEADTPDNFQSRRPNTSFCFLDIRSPGLGDTAMYLCATSRDRVTNEKLFFGSGTQLSVL.

The chain couples TRBV6-5 to TRBJ1-5, with D possibly matching TRBD1 (5 bases). This CDR3 spans 13 amino acids. From germline, CDR1 is MNHEY and CDR2 SVGAGI. V was cut by 6 bases and J by 7 bases, with 13 bases left in between. CDR3 amino acids: CASRGGTEQPQHF. The CDR3 DNA reads as TGTGCCAGCAGAGGTGGGACGGAACAGCCCCAGCATTTT.

V gene TRBV11-3 combines with J gene TRBJ2-5; 8 positions match TRBD1. Trimming cost V 6 bases and J 1 base; bases outside gene matches: 1. CDR3 length: 13 amino acids. CDR1 and CDR2 from the germline V gene are SGHNT and YENEEA. The DNA for the CDR3 is TGTGCCAGCAGGGGGACAGGCCAAGAGACCCAGTACTTC. It codes for CASRGTGQETQYF.

The genes are TRBV16 and TRBJ1-2; the D is unclear. The V and J ends lost 0 bases and 7 bases respectively, with 9 bases between them. CDR1 and CDR2 from the germline V gene are KGHSY and FQNENV. The CDR3 is 13 residues long. The CDR3 coding sequence is TGTGCCAGCAGCCAATCATCAGAACGTGGCTACACCTTC. Protein product: CASSQSSERGYTF.

The rearrangement links TRBV30 to TRBJ1-1; 8 bases agree with TRBD1. The CDR3 extends over 12 amino acids. Trimming at V came to 8 bases and at J to 3 bases, leaving 5 bases not matched to a gene. Germline V lookup: CDR1 GTSNPN, CDR2 SVGIG (reference sequence). The CDR3 loop reads CAADREYTEAFF. DNA of the CDR3: TGTGCCGCGGACAGGGAATACACTGAAGCTTTCTTT.

V and J are TRBV2 and TRBJ2-3, with unresolved D. Germline lookup yields CDR1 SNHLY and CDR2 FYNNEI. V gave up 2 bases and J gave up 6 bases, with 6 bases separating them. The CDR3 is made up of 12 amino acids. CDR3 sequence: CASSELGDTQYF. CDR3 DNA: TGTGCCAGCAGTGAATTGGGGGATACGCAGTATTTT.

This chain connects TRBV11-3 to TRBJ2-1, with 7 nucleotides matching TRBD1. The CDR3 covers 13 residues. Trimming at V came to 5 bases and at J to 6 bases, leaving 4 bases not matched to a gene. Germline-derived CDR1 and CDR2 are SGHNT and YENEEA. The CDR3 nucleotides read TGTGCCAGCAGCCACCACAGGGGCAATGAGCAGTTCTTC. Encoded protein: CASSHHRGNEQFF. The whole variable domain, remainder taken from reference TRBV11-3 and TRBJ2-1, is EAGVVQSPRYKIIEKKQPVAFWCNPISGHNTLYWYLQNLGQGPELLIRYENEEAVDDSQLPKDRFSAERLKGVDSTLKIQPAELGDSAVYLCASSHHRGNEQFFGPGTRLTVL.

This chain links TRBV2 with TRBJ2-1; 10 bases are shared with TRBD2. Germline values: CDR1 SNHLY, CDR2 FYNNEI. Trimming at V came to 3 bases and at J to 7 bases, leaving 9 bases not matched to a gene. This CDR3 is 16 amino acids long. The CDR3 DNA follows: TGTGCCAGCAGTGAGTACGGAGCGGGAGGGCCAAATGAGCAGTTCTTC. This gives the protein CASSEYGAGGPNEQFF.

The chain uses TRBV9 and TRBJ2-1; 11 nucleotides align to TRBD2. The CDR3 runs 14 residues. From germline, CDR1 is SGDLS and CDR2 YYNGEE. Trimming removed 4 bases from V and 8 bases from J; junction bases left unmatched: 5. The CDR3 DNA is TGTGCCAGCAGCAATAGCGGGAGGGGGGATGAGCAGTTCTTC. It codes for CASSNSGRGDEQFF. Combining the CDR3 with reference TRBV9 and TRBJ2-1 gives the whole variable domain DSGVTQTPKHLITATGQRVTLRCSPRSGDLSVYWYQQSLDQGLQFLIQYYNGEERAKGNILERFSAQQFPDLHSELNLSSLELGDSALYFCASSNSGRGDEQFFGPGTRLTVL.

V is TRBV5-1 and J is TRBJ1-1; D not resolved. The CDR3 sequence is 13 residues long. Deletions cut 3 bases from V and 1 base from J, with 7 bases between. Per germline, CDR1 SGHRS and CDR2 YFSETQ. The CDR3 here is CASSSVANTEAFF. The CDR3, as DNA: TGCGCCAGCAGCTCAGTGGCGAACACTGAAGCTTTCTTT.

The V and J genes are TRBV18 and TRBJ1-1; TRBD1 matches at 10 bases. Germline V lookup: CDR1 KGHSH, CDR2 LQKENI. The ends lost 2 bases at V and 2 bases at J; junction bases unmatched: 2. The length of the CDR3 is 15 residues. The CDR3 DNA follows: TGTGCCAGCTCACCAGGACAGGGGGGAAACACTGAAGCTTTCTTT. The encoded protein is CASSPGQGGNTEAFF.

J is TRBJ1-6 and V is TRBV5-6; 8 bases align to TRBD1. The junction had 5 bases not matched to a gene; V was cut back by 5 bases and J by 7 bases. The CDR3 has 14 amino acids. Germline loops: CDR1 SGHDT, CDR2 YYEEEE. In DNA, the CDR3 is TGTGCCAGCAGTTTGACAGGGGTGAATTCACCCCTCCACTTT. It codes for CASSLTGVNSPLHF.

This clone was counted a single time. The genes are TRBV7-3 and TRBJ1-1; D remains ambiguous. Deletions cut 5 bases from V and 0 bases from J, with 10 bases between. This CDR3 is 14 amino acids long. Germline V gene sequence: CDR1 SGHTA, CDR2 FQGTGA. The CDR3 nucleotides read TGTGCCAGCAGCCCTGCCCCGATGAACACTGAAGCTTTCTTT. Protein product: CASSPAPMNTEAFF.

This chain joins TRBV19 and TRBJ1-5; 7 bases line up with TRBD1. The CDR3 extends over 13 amino acids. CDR1 is LNHDA, CDR2 SQIVND, per germline (reference sequence). V dropped 7 bases and J dropped 6; count of bases not matched to a gene: 6. CDR3 DNA: TGTGCCAGTATAGGAGGGGGCGGTCAGCCCCAGCATTTT. It specifies CASIGGGGQPQHF.

The chain carries TRBV6-4 and TRBJ1-3, with no clear D. Trimming stripped 6 bases from V and 2 bases from J, with 14 bases between. CDR1 MRHNA and CDR2 SNTAGT come from the germline V gene. The CDR3 consists of 15 residues. Written as DNA, the CDR3 is TGTGCCAGCAGCGGCCAAGGAAGGGCTGGAAACACCATATATTTT. This gives the protein CASSGQGRAGNTIYF.

The chain employs TRBV27 and TRBJ1-6; 12 bases are shared with TRBD1. J gave up 10 bases and V 6 bases, and 7 bases lay outside the gene matches. The CDR3 is made up of 15 amino acids. Per germline, CDR1 MNHEY and CDR2 SMNVEV (reference sequence). The CDR3 is CASSPRDRGQSPLHF. The CDR3 DNA follows: TGTGCCAGCAGCCCCCGGGACAGGGGGCAATCACCCCTCCACTTT.

The V call is TRBV6-5, the J call TRBJ1-4; possible D gene TRBD1, 6 bases. The CDR3 has 15 amino acids. Germline CDR1 MNHEY, CDR2 SVGAGI. The V end was cut by 8 bases, the J end by 6 bases, with 19 bases between. The CDR3 DNA reads TGTGCCAGCGGCTCACGGGGGGCCCTGTATGAAAAACTGTTTTTT. Its translation: CASGSRGALYEKLFF.